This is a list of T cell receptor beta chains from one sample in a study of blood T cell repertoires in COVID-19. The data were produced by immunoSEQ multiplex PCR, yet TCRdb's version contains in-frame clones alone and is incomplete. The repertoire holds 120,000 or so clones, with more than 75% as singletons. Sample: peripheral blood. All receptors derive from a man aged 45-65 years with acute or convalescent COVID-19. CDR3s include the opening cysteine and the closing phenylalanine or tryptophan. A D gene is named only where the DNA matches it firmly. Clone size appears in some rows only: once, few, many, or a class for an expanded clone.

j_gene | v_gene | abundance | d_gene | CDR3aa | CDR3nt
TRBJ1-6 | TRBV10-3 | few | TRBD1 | CATQGEPRTPLHF | TGTGCCACCCAGGGGGAGCCGCGGACACCCCTCCACTTT
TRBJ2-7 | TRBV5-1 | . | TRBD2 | CASSRGTSGTLSYEQYF | TGCGCCAGCAGCCGGGGGACTAGCGGGACCCTATCCTACGAGCAGTACTTC
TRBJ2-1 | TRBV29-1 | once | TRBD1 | CSVGQGSSYNEQFF | TGCAGCGTTGGACAGGGCAGCTCCTACAATGAGCAGTTCTTC
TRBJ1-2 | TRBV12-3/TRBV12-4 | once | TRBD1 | CASSRGQGGSYTF | TGTGCCAGCAGCCGCGGACAGGGTGGGAGCTACACCTTC
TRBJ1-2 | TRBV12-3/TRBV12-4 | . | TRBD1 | CASSADRAHGYTF | TGTGCCAGCAGTGCCGACAGGGCTCATGGCTACACCTTC
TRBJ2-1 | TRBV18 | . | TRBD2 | CASSAGVAGAYNEQFF | TGTGCCAGCTCCGCCGGGGTAGCGGGAGCCTACAATGAGCAGTTCTTC
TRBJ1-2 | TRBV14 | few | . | CASSSGIGYTF | TGTGCCAGCAGTTCGGGGATTGGCTACACCTTC
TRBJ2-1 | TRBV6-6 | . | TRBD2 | CASSPQGLAGGPNEQFF | TGTGCCAGCAGTCCTCAGGGACTAGCGGGAGGGCCCAATGAGCAGTTCTTC
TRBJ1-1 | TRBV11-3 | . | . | CASSQRTGYTEAFF | TGTGCCAGCAGTCAGCGTACCGGGTACACTGAAGCTTTCTTT
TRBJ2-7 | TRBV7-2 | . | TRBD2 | CASSTSGSSHEQYF | TGTGCCAGCAGCACAAGCGGGAGTTCCCACGAGCAGTACTTC
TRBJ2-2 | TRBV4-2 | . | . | CASRPAGQNTGELFF | TGTGCCAGCAGACCAGCGGGACAGAACACCGGGGAGCTGTTTTTT
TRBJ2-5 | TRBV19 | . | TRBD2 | CASSMYGGSDQETQYF | TGTGCCAGTAGTATGTATGGCGGGAGTGATCAAGAGACCCAGTACTTC
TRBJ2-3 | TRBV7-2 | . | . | CASTPSAGRADTQYF | TGTGCCAGCACCCCGTCGGCAGGGCGTGCAGATACGCAGTATTTT
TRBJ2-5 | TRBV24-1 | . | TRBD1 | CATSDYTDRGLIETQYF | TGTGCCACCAGTGATTATACAGACAGGGGGCTGATAGAGACCCAGTACTTC
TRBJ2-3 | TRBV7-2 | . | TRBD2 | CASSSEWRGGTDTQYF | TGTGCCAGCAGCTCCGAGTGGCGGGGGGGCACAGATACGCAGTATTTT
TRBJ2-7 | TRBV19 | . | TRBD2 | CASSQPGTSGTEQYF | TGTGCCAGTAGTCAACCCGGGACTAGCGGGACCGAGCAGTACTTC
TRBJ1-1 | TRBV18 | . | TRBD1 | CASSPQTGVWGNTEAFF | TGTGCCAGCTCACCACAAACAGGGGTCTGGGGGAACACTGAAGCTTTCTTT
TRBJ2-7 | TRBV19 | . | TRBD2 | CASKLAGGPYEQYF | TGTGCCAGTAAACTAGCGGGAGGGCCTTACGAGCAGTACTTC
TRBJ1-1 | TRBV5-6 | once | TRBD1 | CASSFWTGVLNTEAFF | TGTGCCAGCAGCTTCTGGACAGGGGTGCTGAACACTGAAGCTTTCTTT
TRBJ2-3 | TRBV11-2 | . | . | CASSLDGRVTDTQYF | TGTGCCAGCAGCTTAGATGGCAGGGTCACAGATACGCAGTATTTT
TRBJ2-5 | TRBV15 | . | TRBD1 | CATSSGQGVEGTQYF | TGTGCCACCAGCAGCGGACAGGGGGTAGAGGGGACCCAGTACTTC
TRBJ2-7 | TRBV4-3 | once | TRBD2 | CASSQEGLGWGTYEQYF | TGCGCCAGCAGCCAAGAGGGACTAGGTTGGGGAACCTACGAGCAGTACTTC
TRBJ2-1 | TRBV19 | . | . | CASRSSRDSVEQFF | TGTGCCAGCCGCAGCTCCCGGGACTCCGTGGAGCAGTTCTTC
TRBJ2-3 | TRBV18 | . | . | CASGYSADTQYF | TGTGCCAGCGGGTATAGCGCAGATACGCAGTATTTT
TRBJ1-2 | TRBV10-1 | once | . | CARAVGYTF | TGCGCCAGGGCCGTCGGCTACACCTTC
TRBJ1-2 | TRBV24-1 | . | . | CATSDGQPNGYTF | TGTGCCACCAGTGATGGGCAACCCAACGGCTACACCTTC
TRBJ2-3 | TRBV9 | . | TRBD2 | CASSPGTSGRSGTDTQYF | TGTGCCAGCAGCCCCGGGACTAGCGGGAGGTCGGGCACAGATACGCAGTATTTT